This TCR beta chain was retrieved from a study of blood T cell repertoires in COVID-19. Study information: Italy, Spain and the United States were the sources of the convalescent and acute COVID-19 samples. The analysed material was cDNA or gDNA that came from T cells, B-cell-depleted T cells, or PBMCs.

TCRdb's copy holds only in-frame clones and misses some; the assay was immunoSEQ multiplex PCR. The table includes almost 200,000 clones, around 85% detected once. Germline-derived CDR1 and CDR2 are KGHDR and SFDVKD. V lost 4 bases and J 5 bases, leaving 16 bases between the germline ends. The CDR3 extends over 15 amino acids. The chain uses TRBV24-1 and TRBJ2-5, with D possibly being TRBD2 (5 bases). The TCR originated in a man in his 60s with COVID-19, enrolled during active disease. The sample taken for sequencing was peripheral blood. The CDR3, as DNA: TGTGCCACCAGTGACCCAAAAGACTCGGGGGAGACCCAGTACTTC. It specifies CATSDPKDSGETQYF.